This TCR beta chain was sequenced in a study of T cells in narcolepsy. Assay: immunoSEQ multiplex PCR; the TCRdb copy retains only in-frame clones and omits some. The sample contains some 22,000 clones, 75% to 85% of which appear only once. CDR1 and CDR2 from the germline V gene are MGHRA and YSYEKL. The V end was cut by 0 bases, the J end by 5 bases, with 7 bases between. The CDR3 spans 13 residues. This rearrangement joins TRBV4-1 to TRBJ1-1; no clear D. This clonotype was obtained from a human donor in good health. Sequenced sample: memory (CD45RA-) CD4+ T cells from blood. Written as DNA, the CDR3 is TGCGCCAGCAGCCAAGATCTGGGGACTGAAGCTTTCTTT. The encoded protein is CASSQDLGTEAFF.